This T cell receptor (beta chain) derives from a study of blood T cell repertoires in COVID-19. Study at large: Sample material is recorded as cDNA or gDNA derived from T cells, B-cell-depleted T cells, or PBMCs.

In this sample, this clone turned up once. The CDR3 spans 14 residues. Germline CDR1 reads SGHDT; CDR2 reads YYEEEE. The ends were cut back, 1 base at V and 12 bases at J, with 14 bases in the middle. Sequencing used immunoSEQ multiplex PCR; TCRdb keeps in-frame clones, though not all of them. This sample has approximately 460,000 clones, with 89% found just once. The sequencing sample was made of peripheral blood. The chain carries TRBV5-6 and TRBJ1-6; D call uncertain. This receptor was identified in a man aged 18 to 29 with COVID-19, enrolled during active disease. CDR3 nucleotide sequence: TGTGCCAGCAGCTTGTACCCAGAGGGTGGACCCCTCCACTTT. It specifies CASSLYPEGGPLHF.